Each of the 17 T cell receptor beta chains below was sequenced from the same sample in a study of spatial heterogeneity in lung cancer. TCRdb passed the 5' RACE reads through MiXCR, listing each CDR3 protein once. The top ten hold about 39% of the sample, which has about 45,000 distinct CDR3 sequences, nearly 7% seen once. Indicated time point: sample taken at primary tumor resection. This specimen was PBMCs, taken at surgery. The receptors derive from a female donor with early-stage non-small cell lung cancer.

This clonotype has a handful of counts. This chain connects TRBV5-1 to TRBJ1-1; D is unclear. The V end was cut by 0 bases, the J end by 5 bases, with 11 bases between. CDR1 is SGHRS, CDR2 YFSETQ, per germline. The CDR3 runs to 14 residues. Written as DNA, the CDR3 is TGCGCCAGCAGCTTGGAGTATGGGGATACTGAAGCTTTCTTT. As protein: CASSLEYGDTEAFF.

This clonotype showed up many times. The gene calls are TRBV28 and TRBJ2-7; D perhaps matches TRBD2 (6 bases). The CDR3 sequence is 15 residues long. CDR1 is MDHEN, CDR2 SYDVKM, per germline. V lost 5 bases, J lost 2 bases, and 16 bases lay in between. The CDR3 spells CASSPAGQVAYEQYF. For the CDR3, the DNA is TGTGCCAGCAGTCCTGCGGGGCAGGTGGCCTACGAGCAGTACTTC.

This clonotype has only a few counts. This chain connects TRBV20-1 to TRBJ2-4, with D possibly matching TRBD1 (5 bases). CDR1 and CDR2 (germline): DFQATT, SNEGSKA (reference sequence). The CDR3 has 13 amino acids. Trimming left V 3 bases short and J 7 bases short, with 13 bases between. The CDR3 reads CSARGWTNNIQYF. In nucleotides, the CDR3 is TGCAGTGCTAGGGGTTGGACAAACAACATTCAGTACTTC.

Only a few counts were recorded for this clonotype. This chain links TRBV20-1 with TRBJ1-2, with D perhaps matching TRBD1 (6 bases). The length of the CDR3 is 11 residues. V lost 6 bases and J 7 bases, leaving 12 bases between the germline ends. CDR1 DFQATT and CDR2 SNEGSKA come from the germline V gene (reference sequence). For the CDR3, the DNA is TGCAGTGCGACCCACAGGGTTGGCTACACCTTC. It specifies CSATHRVGYTF.

At least ten counts were recorded for this clonotype. The genes are TRBV29-1 and TRBJ1-1; 10 bases line up with TRBD1. CDR1 and CDR2 (germline): SQVTM, ANQGSEA. V was clipped by 1 base and J by 0 bases; unmatched bases: 11. This CDR3 is built from 18 residues. The CDR3 region has the DNA TGCAGCGTTGAAGTTTCAGGACAGGGGGTGGGAATGAACACTGAAGCTTTCTTT. It yields the protein CSVEVSGQGVGMNTEAFF.

The table lists this clonotype with many counts. V gene TRBV4-1 combines with J gene TRBJ1-1, with D tentatively TRBD1 (5 bases). This CDR3 contains 14 residues. The V end lost 1 base, the J end lost 0 bases, and 6 bases lay between the germline ends. Looked up from germline, CDR1 is MGHRA and CDR2 is YSYEKL. The chain's CDR3 is CASSQGQLNTEAFF. In nucleotides, the CDR3 is TGCGCCAGCAGCCAAGGACAGTTGAACACTGAAGCTTTCTTT.

This clonotype was seen more than once but under ten times. As DNA, the CDR3 is TGTGCCAGCAGAGGACAGTTCTCCTACAATGAGCAGTTCTTC. Translated: CASRGQFSYNEQFF. The rearrangement links TRBV12-3 or TRBV12-4 to TRBJ2-1; D perhaps matches TRBD1 (6 bases). The CDR3 spans 14 residues. The ends were cut back, 6 bases at V and 0 bases at J, with 9 bases in the middle.

This clonotype was detected a few times. The V gene is TRBV4-1, the J gene TRBJ2-7; a possible D gene is TRBD1 (6 bases). The CDR3 covers 14 residues. Trimming shortened V by 4 bases and J by 6 bases, and 16 bases separated the two germline ends. Germline V lookup: CDR1 MGHRA, CDR2 YSYEKL. The CDR3 is CASSLGQGTGEQYF. CDR3 nucleotide sequence: TGCGCCAGCAGCCTCGGGCAGGGGACGGGCGAGCAGTACTTC.

This clonotype was detected only a few times. This chain uses TRBV12-2 with TRBJ2-6; the table's TRBD1 call for D was not verified on the DNA. TRBV12-2 is a pseudogene segment. This CDR3 region has 19 residues. This CDR3 is CASRFDPGDGTSGANVLTF. DNA for the CDR3: TGTGCAAGTCGCTTTGACCCGGGGGACGGAACCTCTGGGGCCAACGTCCTGACTTTC.

The chain employs TRBV7-2 and TRBJ1-5, with D possibly being TRBD1 (5 bases). This CDR3 region has 15 residues. Germline V gives CDR1 SGHTA, CDR2 FQGNSA. V shed 1 base and J shed 6 bases, with 13 bases lying between them. The CDR3 region has the DNA TGTGCCAGCAGCTTAGGGGGCCAGATTGGTCAGCCCCAGCATTTT. Amino acid sequence: CASSLGGQIGQPQHF.

The CDR3 nucleotides are TGCGCCAGCAGCTTTGTTCCCCACCAAGAGACCCAGTACTTC. Encoded protein: CASSFVPHQETQYF. The chain carries TRBV5-1 and TRBJ2-5; no clear D. The CDR3 has 14 residues. The germline V gene encodes CDR1 SGHRS and CDR2 YFSETQ. V gave up 2 bases and J gave up 0 bases, with 8 bases separating them.

A few counts support this clonotype. The V call is TRBV5-1, the J call TRBJ1-5; D ambiguous. In germline, CDR1 is SGHRS, CDR2 YFSETQ. The V gene lost 0 bases and the J gene lost 4 bases, with 5 bases spanning the gap. This CDR3 is 13 amino acids long. The chain's CDR3 is CASSLDGNQPQHF. CDR3 nucleotides: TGCGCCAGCAGCTTGGACGGAAATCAGCCCCAGCATTTT.

At least ten counts were recorded for this clonotype. The chain has TRBV20-1 and TRBJ1-5; D not certain. The CDR3 consists of 13 residues. Germline-derived CDR1 and CDR2 are DFQATT and SNEGSKA (reference sequence). V gave up 0 bases and J gave up 5 bases, with 8 bases separating them. The CDR3 DNA sequence: TGCAGTGCTAGAGATTCCCCCGATCAGCCCCAGCATTTT. It yields the protein CSARDSPDQPQHF.

The chain couples TRBV10-3 to TRBJ1-2, with no clear D. This CDR3 comprises 15 residues. Trimming pared 0 bases from V and 4 bases from J, leaving 12 bases between. From germline, CDR1 is ENHRY and CDR2 SYGVKD. CDR3 residues: CAISESAPAGYGYTF. The CDR3 nucleotides are TGTGCCATCAGTGAGTCGGCCCCGGCGGGCTATGGCTACACCTTC.

The rearrangement links TRBV28 to TRBJ2-5, with D perhaps matching TRBD1 or TRBD2 (5 bases each). Germline V gene data show CDR1 as MDHEN and CDR2 as SYDVKM. V was shortened by 6 bases and J by 5 bases, with 13 bases between the two germline ends. This CDR3 region has 13 residues. The CDR3: CASSLGPQETQYF. Here the CDR3 DNA reads TGTGCCAGCAGCTTGGGACCTCAGGAGACCCAGTACTTC.

This clonotype has only a few counts. This CDR3 reads CASRSGGYNEQFF. CDR3 nucleotide sequence: TGTGCCAGCAGGTCCGGGGGCTACAATGAGCAGTTCTTC. The chain has TRBV6-5 and TRBJ2-1, with TRBD2 as a possible D gene (6 bases). Germline V CDR1 and CDR2: MNHEY, SVGAGI. CDR3 length: 13 residues. V lost 6 bases and J lost 3, with 9 bases in between.

The genes are TRBV12-3 or TRBV12-4 and TRBJ1-5, with D possibly being TRBD1 (6 bases). Trimming took off 6 bases at V and 7 bases at J, with 13 bases between the two ends. The CDR3 runs to 13 residues. The CDR3 DNA reads TGTGCCAGCAGGAGGGGGGTCCGACAGCCCCAGCATTTT. The encoded protein is CASRRGVRQPQHF.